A selection of T cell receptor beta chains follows, all from one sample in a study of regulatory T cells in long-lasting Graves disease. From the multiplex PCR reads, TCRdb called clonotypes with MiXCR, one entry per CDR3 protein. The sample carries fewer than 650,000 distinct CDR3 sequences, around 15% recorded once. This sample was shared with a second study, whose subject was T cells in Graves' hyperthyroidism and ophthalmopathy.

The sample in question was peripheral blood mononuclear cells (PBMCs), obtained at new diagnosis, from a patient treated with antithyroid drugs. The receptors stem from a woman in her thirties with Graves disease. The conserved cysteine and the conserved F or W are not part of the CDR3 here. A row's size may be missing; if present it is once, few, many or a size class.

J | size | V | length | CDR3
TRBJ2-3 | few | TRBV19 | 13 | ASRVPGQGTDTQY
. | . | TRBV19 | 12 | ASTPGGIIETQY
TRBJ2-7 | many | TRBV28 | 13 | ASSFRDRELTVQY
TRBJ2-1 | few | TRBV24-1 | 15 | ATSGGQGSVSYNEQF
TRBJ2-2 | many | TRBV27 | 13 | ASSVPGFNTGELF
TRBJ2-1 | . | TRBV27 | 13 | ASTPRGFTYNEQF
TRBJ1-5 | many | TRBV6-1 | 12 | ASSADYSNQPQH
TRBJ2-5 | many | TRBV12-3/TRBV12-4 | 10 | ASGTTKATQY
TRBJ1-3 | few | TRBV20-1 | 11 | SASEGTGNTIY
TRBJ1-6 | few | TRBV28 | 12 | ASYSGQGNSPLH
TRBJ1-3 | . | TRBV7-2 | 12 | ASSPQLSGNTIY
TRBJ2-7 | few | TRBV30 | 12 | AWSVGEGGYEQY
TRBJ2-1 | . | TRBV12-3/TRBV12-4 | 12 | ASSFPRGGNEQF
TRBJ1-4 | . | TRBV4-1 | 13 | ASSQETGQKLKLF
TRBJ2-4 | . | TRBV19 | 13 | ASSKSWDGKNIQY
TRBJ2-2 | many | TRBV7-2 | 13 | ASSPGGRLWGELF
TRBJ1-4 | many | TRBV9 | 14 | ASSHNIGRTDEKLF
TRBJ2-1 | few | TRBV19 | 13 | ASSIQFRNYNEQF
TRBJ2-1 | . | TRBV19 | 17 | ASSTDEGPLAGEINEQF
TRBJ2-1 | many | TRBV12-3/TRBV12-4 | 14 | ASSFLAAGEGNEQF
TRBJ1-1 | many | TRBV29-1 | 12 | SVEDRRGGTEAF
TRBJ2-5 | . | TRBV7-2 | 13 | ASSLGSGRQETQY
TRBJ1-1 | many | TRBV28 | 15 | ASSLGWDFQRPTEAF
TRBJ2-5 | . | TRBV19 | 11 | ASSDLAGETQY
TRBJ1-2 | many | TRBV12-3/TRBV12-4 | 9 | ASRGTGIYT